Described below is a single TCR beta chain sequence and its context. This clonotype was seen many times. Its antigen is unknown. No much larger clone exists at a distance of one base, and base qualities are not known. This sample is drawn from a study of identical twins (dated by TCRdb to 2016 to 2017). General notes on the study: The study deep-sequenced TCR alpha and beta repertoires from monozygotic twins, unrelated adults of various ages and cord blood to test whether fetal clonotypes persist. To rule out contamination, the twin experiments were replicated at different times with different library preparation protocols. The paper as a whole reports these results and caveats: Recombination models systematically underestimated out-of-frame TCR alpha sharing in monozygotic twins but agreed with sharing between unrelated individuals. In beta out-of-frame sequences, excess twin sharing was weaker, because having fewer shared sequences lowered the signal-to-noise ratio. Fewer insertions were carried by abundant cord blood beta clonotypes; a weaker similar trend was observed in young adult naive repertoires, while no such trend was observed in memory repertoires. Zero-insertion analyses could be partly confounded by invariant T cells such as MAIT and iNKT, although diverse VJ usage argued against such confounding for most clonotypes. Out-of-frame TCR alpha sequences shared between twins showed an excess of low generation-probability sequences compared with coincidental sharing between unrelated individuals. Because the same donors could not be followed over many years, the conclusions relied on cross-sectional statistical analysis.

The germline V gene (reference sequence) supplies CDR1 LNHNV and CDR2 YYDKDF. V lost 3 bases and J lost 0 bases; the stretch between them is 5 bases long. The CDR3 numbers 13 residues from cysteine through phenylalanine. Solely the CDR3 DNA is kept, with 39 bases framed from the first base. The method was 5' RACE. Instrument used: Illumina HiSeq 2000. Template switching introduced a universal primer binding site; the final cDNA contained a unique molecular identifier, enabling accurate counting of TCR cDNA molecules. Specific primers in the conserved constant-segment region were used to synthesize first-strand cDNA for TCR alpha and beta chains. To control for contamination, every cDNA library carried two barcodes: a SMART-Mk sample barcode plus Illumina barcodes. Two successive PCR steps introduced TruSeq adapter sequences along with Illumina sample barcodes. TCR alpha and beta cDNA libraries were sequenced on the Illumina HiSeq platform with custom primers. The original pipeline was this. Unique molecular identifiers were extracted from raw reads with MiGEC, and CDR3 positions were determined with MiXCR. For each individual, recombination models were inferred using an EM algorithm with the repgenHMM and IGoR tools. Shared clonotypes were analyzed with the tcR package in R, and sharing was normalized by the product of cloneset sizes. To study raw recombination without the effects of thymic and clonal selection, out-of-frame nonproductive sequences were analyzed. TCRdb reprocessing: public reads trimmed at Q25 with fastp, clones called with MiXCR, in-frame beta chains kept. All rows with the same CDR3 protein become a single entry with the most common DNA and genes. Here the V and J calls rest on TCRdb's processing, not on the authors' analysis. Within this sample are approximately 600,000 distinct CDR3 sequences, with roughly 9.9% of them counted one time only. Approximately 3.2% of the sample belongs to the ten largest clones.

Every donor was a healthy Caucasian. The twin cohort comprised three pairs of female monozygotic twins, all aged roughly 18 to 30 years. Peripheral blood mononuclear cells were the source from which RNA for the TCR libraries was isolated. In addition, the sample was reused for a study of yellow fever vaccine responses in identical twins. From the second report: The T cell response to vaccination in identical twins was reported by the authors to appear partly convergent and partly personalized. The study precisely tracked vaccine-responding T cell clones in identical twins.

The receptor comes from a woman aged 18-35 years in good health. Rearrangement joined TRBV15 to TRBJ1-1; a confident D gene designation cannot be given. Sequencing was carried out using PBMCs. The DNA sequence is TGTGCCACCAGCAGTACCTTGAACACTGAAGCTTTCTTT. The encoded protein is CATSSTLNTEAFF.